One and the same sample provided the 6 T cell receptor beta chains below, sequenced in a study of human T cells and chemical hapten exposure. Stated time point: patch test 1, 2 weeks after DPC sensitization. The treatment is: therapeutic diphenylcyclopropenone sensitization with weekly scalp DPC. A single record per CDR3 protein comes from TCRdb applying MiXCR to the RACE reads. The table lists 300,000 to 350,000 distinct CDR3 sequences, 5.5% to 8% of them singletons. The source material was whole blood, sampled in connection with sensitization to the hapten diphenylcyclopropenone (DPC). Every receptor here comes from a woman in her late teens or twenties with alopecia areata. Some clones in this sample may be carry-over from other donors' samples.

This clonotype came up many times. V gene TRBV7-9 combines with J gene TRBJ1-1; D gene ambiguous. Trimming pared 6 bases from V and 2 bases from J, leaving 10 bases between. This CDR3 spans 13 amino acids. Germline V gene sequence: CDR1 SEHNR, CDR2 FQNEAQ (reference sequence). The CDR3 here is CASSFRPNTEAFF. The CDR3 region has the DNA TGTGCCAGCAGTTTCAGACCCAACACTGAAGCTTTCTTT.

This clonotype was seen ten or more times. The chain combines TRBV25-1 with TRBJ2-7; TRBD1 aligns across 9 bases. Trimming at V came to 1 base and at J to 5 bases, leaving 3 bases not matched to a gene. The CDR3 has 14 amino acids. From germline, CDR1 is MGHDK and CDR2 SYGVNS. CDR3 in amino acids: CASSESRTGDEQYF. The CDR3 DNA is TGTGCCAGCAGTGAATCGAGGACAGGGGACGAGCAGTACTTC.

This clonotype has at least ten counts. The rearrangement joins TRBV6-2 or TRBV6-3 to TRBJ2-3; 9 nucleotides agree with TRBD2. In germline, CDR1 is MNHEY, CDR2 SVGEGT. V was clipped by 10 bases and J by 4 bases; unmatched bases: 6. The CDR3 loop spans 13 amino acids. CDR3 bases: TGTGCCACCAGGACTAGCGTCGCAGATACGCAGTATTTT. This translates into CATRTSVADTQYF.

The chain has TRBV6-5 and TRBJ2-3; possible D gene TRBD2, 6 bases. V gave up 1 base and J gave up 0 bases, with 11 bases separating them. From germline, CDR1 is MNHEY and CDR2 SVGAGI. CDR3 size: 16 residues. The CDR3 is CASSYWGGTSTDTQYF. CDR3 nucleotides: TGTGCCAGCAGTTACTGGGGCGGGACTAGCACAGATACGCAGTATTTT.

Only a few counts were recorded for this clonotype. This rearrangement joins TRBV7-2 to TRBJ1-2, with 7 positions matching TRBD1. This CDR3 spans 15 amino acids. V gave up 1 base and J gave up 2 bases; unmatched junction bases: 4. Looked up from germline, CDR1 is SGHTA and CDR2 is FQGNSA. The DNA for the CDR3 is TGTGCCAGCAGCTTAGTCGGCAGGGGGAACTATGGCTACACCTTC. Protein product: CASSLVGRGNYGYTF.

This clonotype was observed at least ten times. This chain joins TRBV6-1 and TRBJ1-2; D is perhaps TRBD1 (6 bases). This CDR3 is 18 amino acids long. V lost 7 bases and J 0 bases, leaving 24 bases between the germline ends. The germline V gene encodes CDR1 MNHNS and CDR2 SASEGT. Written as DNA, the CDR3 is TGTGCCAGCACGTGGACAGTTGGCCTGCTCTTAGCTAACTATGGCTACACCTTC. Its protein product is CASTWTVGLLLANYGYTF.